The next 27 T cell receptor beta chains were all read from a single sample in a study of monozygotic twins with inflammatory bowel disease. Each CDR3 protein gets one entry in TCRdb, which reprocessed the 5' RACE reads and gives no DNA. The table lists around 400,000 distinct CDR3 sequences, with less than 2.5% in the top ten. The sequenced material came from blood. These TCRs come from a human donor with ulcerative colitis or Crohn's disease, or a healthy co-twin of an affected twin (not recorded which).

The chain employs TRBV5-1 and TRBJ1-1; TCRdb proposes TRBD1, but this gene call is untestable without DNA. CDR1 SGHRS and CDR2 YFSETQ come from the germline V gene. CDR3 length equals 14 residues. The CDR3 spells CASSSGQGSAEAFF.

The chain combines TRBV19 with TRBJ2-3. The germline CDR1 and CDR2 sequences are LNHDA and SQIVND (reference sequence). The CDR3 has 14 amino acids. This CDR3 is CASSIGLAKDTQYF.

V usage is TRBV3-1 and J usage is TRBJ1-1; there is no DNA to check the TCRdb D call of TRBD1. The CDR3 is 16 residues long. Germline assignment: CDR1 LGHDT and CDR2 YNNKEL (reference sequence). CDR3 protein: CASSQEGVHMNTEAFF. Together with reference TRBV3-1 and TRBJ1-1, the CDR3 gives the full variable domain: DTAVSQTPKYLVTQMGNDKSIKCEQNLGHDTMYWYKQDSKKFLKIMFSYNNKELIINETVPNRFSPKSPDKAHLNLHINSLELGDSAVYFCASSQEGVHMNTEAFFGQGTRLTVV.

The rearrangement joins TRBV4-2 to TRBJ1-1. There are 16 residues in the CDR3. The germline CDR1 and CDR2 sequences are LGHNA and YNFKEQ. The chain's CDR3 is CASSQEGVGPHTEAFF.

This chain links TRBV3-1 with TRBJ2-6; checking the TCRdb D call of TRBD2 is not possible without DNA. Germline CDR1 reads LGHDT; CDR2 reads YNNKEL (reference sequence). The CDR3 sequence is 19 residues long. The CDR3 sequence is CASSQHASGGAGGANVLTF.

The chain carries TRBV7-9 and TRBJ1-6; TCRdb outputs TRBD1, but without DNA this stays unchecked. Germline V gene lookup returns CDR1 SEHNR and CDR2 FQNEAQ (reference sequence). This CDR3 is 13 amino acids long. The CDR3 here is CASLTDNKVEGLF.

J is TRBJ1-1 and V is TRBV5-1; TCRdb calls TRBD1, which cannot be checked without DNA. Germline loops: CDR1 SGHRS, CDR2 YFSETQ. The CDR3 is made up of 15 amino acids. This chain's CDR3 is CASSLAGGRGTEAFF.

The chain employs TRBV5-1 and TRBJ1-1; TCRdb's D call, TRBD1, is unchecked because there is no DNA. Germline V gene lookup returns CDR1 SGHRS and CDR2 YFSETQ. The CDR3 length is 15 residues. CDR3 residues: CASSPLRGGNTEAFF.

The CDR3 sequence: CSATGVGARETQYF. This rearrangement joins TRBV20-1 to TRBJ2-5; TCRdb indicates TRBD1, and absent DNA this call remains unverified. Germline loops: CDR1 DFQATT, CDR2 SNEGSKA (reference sequence). The CDR3 runs to 14 residues.

This rearrangement joins TRBV28 to TRBJ2-5; TCRdb indicates TRBD1, and absent DNA this call remains unverified. Germline CDR1 MDHEN, CDR2 SYDVKM. CDR3 length: 17 residues. The chain's CDR3 is CASSITWDRVYQETQYF. Drawing the rest from reference TRBV28 and TRBJ2-5, the complete variable domain is DVKVTQSSRYLVKRTGEKVFLECVQDMDHENMFWYRQDPGLGLRLIYFSYDVKMKEKGDIPEGYSVSREKKERFSLILESASTNQTSMYLCASSITWDRVYQETQYFGPGTRLLVL.

This CDR3 reads CASSLGGPLEAFF. The V and J genes are TRBV7-9 and TRBJ1-1; TCRdb designates TRBD1, a call that cannot be tested without DNA. CDR3 length: 13 amino acids. Per germline, CDR1 SEHNR and CDR2 FQNEAQ (reference sequence). The whole variable domain, remainder taken from reference TRBV7-9 and TRBJ1-1, is DTGVSQNPRHKITKRGQNVTFRCDPISEHNRLYWYRQTLGQGPEFLTYFQNEAQLEKSRLLSDRFSAERPKGSFSTLEIQRTEQGDSAMYLCASSLGGPLEAFFGQGTRLTVV.

The rearrangement links TRBV5-5 to TRBJ2-3; TCRdb picks TRBD1, but there is no DNA to check that call. This CDR3 has 16 residues. Germline values: CDR1 SGHKS, CDR2 YYEKEE (reference sequence). The CDR3: CASSLLRQGNKDTQYF.

This chain connects TRBV28 to TRBJ2-2; TCRdb selects TRBD1, and the lack of DNA leaves this call unchecked. The CDR3 consists of 16 residues. Germline V CDR1 and CDR2: MDHEN, SYDVKM. This CDR3 is CASSSWDRGSTGELFF.

The rearrangement links TRBV29-1 to TRBJ1-2. The CDR3 runs 12 residues. CDR1 is SQVTM and CDR2 is ANQGSEA in the germline V gene. The CDR3 spells CSVANTNYGYTF.

This chain joins TRBV18 and TRBJ2-1. The germline V gene has CDR1 KGHSH and CDR2 LQKENI. The CDR3 runs to 15 residues. CDR3: CASSPGLSSYNEQFF.

CDR3 region: CASSRDPNTEAFF. The gene calls are TRBV7-3 and TRBJ1-1. The CDR3 covers 13 residues. CDR1 is SGHTA, CDR2 FQGTGA, per germline.

The V and J genes are TRBV20-1 and TRBJ1-2; the D gene TCRdb calls, TRBD1, cannot be checked with no DNA. CDR3 length: 14 amino acids. Looked up from germline, CDR1 is DFQATT and CDR2 is SNEGSKA (reference sequence). The CDR3 loop reads CSARSRGPGYGYTF.

The chain couples TRBV4-1 to TRBJ1-2; TCRdb proposes TRBD1, but this gene call is untestable without DNA. The V gene's germline CDR1 is MGHRA and CDR2 YSYEKL. The CDR3 loop spans 13 amino acids. Here the CDR3 reads CASSQGTGVGYTF.

The CDR3 reads CASSLRQSSGNTIYF. The V gene is TRBV12-3 or TRBV12-4, the J gene TRBJ1-3. The CDR3 contains 15 residues.

The chain has TRBV5-4 and TRBJ1-6; the TRBD1 assignment by TCRdb is unverifiable without DNA. The CDR3 has 18 amino acids. The germline V gene has CDR1 SGHNT and CDR2 YYREEE (reference sequence). The CDR3 loop reads CASSASPLRGNYNSPLHF.

V and J are TRBV7-8 and TRBJ1-4; the D call of TRBD1 rests on TCRdb alone, since no DNA is present to check it. Germline values: CDR1 SGHVS, CDR2 FQNEAQ. CDR3 length: 17 amino acids. The CDR3 protein is CASSLALPGQGDEKLFF.

V and J are TRBV23-1 and TRBJ2-7; there is no DNA to check the TCRdb D call of TRBD2. TRBV23-1 is treated as an ORF (open reading frame) with a function not yet certain. CDR3 length equals 14 residues. The chain's CDR3 is CAPRGPRQFYEQYF.

This sequence joins TRBV29-1 and TRBJ2-7; lacking DNA, the TRBD2 call made by TCRdb goes unchecked. Germline V gene data show CDR1 as SQVTM and CDR2 as ANQGSEA. The CDR3 extends over 12 amino acids. The CDR3 protein is CSVGPRGIEQYF.

V gene TRBV7-9 combines with J gene TRBJ2-1; the D call from TCRdb, TRBD2, cannot be confirmed without DNA. Germline-derived CDR1 and CDR2 are SEHNR and FQNEAQ (reference sequence). The CDR3 consists of 13 residues. The CDR3 protein is CASSYRAGGEQFF.

The rearrangement links TRBV21-1 to TRBJ2-1; lacking DNA, the TRBD1 call made by TCRdb goes unchecked. TRBV21-1 is a listed pseudogene. The CDR3 spans 21 residues. The CDR3 here is CASSKDHRLGKTGLTYNEQFF.

The genes are TRBV9 and TRBJ1-3. Germline V gene data show CDR1 as SGDLS and CDR2 as YYNGEE. The CDR3 length is 16 residues. The CDR3 is CASSVTGQETGNTIYF.

V gene TRBV10-3 combines with J gene TRBJ2-4; TCRdb's D gene call, TRBD1, goes unchecked for lack of DNA. Per germline, CDR1 ENHRY and CDR2 SYGVKD. CDR3 length: 11 amino acids. This chain's CDR3 is CAISNGDQGYF.